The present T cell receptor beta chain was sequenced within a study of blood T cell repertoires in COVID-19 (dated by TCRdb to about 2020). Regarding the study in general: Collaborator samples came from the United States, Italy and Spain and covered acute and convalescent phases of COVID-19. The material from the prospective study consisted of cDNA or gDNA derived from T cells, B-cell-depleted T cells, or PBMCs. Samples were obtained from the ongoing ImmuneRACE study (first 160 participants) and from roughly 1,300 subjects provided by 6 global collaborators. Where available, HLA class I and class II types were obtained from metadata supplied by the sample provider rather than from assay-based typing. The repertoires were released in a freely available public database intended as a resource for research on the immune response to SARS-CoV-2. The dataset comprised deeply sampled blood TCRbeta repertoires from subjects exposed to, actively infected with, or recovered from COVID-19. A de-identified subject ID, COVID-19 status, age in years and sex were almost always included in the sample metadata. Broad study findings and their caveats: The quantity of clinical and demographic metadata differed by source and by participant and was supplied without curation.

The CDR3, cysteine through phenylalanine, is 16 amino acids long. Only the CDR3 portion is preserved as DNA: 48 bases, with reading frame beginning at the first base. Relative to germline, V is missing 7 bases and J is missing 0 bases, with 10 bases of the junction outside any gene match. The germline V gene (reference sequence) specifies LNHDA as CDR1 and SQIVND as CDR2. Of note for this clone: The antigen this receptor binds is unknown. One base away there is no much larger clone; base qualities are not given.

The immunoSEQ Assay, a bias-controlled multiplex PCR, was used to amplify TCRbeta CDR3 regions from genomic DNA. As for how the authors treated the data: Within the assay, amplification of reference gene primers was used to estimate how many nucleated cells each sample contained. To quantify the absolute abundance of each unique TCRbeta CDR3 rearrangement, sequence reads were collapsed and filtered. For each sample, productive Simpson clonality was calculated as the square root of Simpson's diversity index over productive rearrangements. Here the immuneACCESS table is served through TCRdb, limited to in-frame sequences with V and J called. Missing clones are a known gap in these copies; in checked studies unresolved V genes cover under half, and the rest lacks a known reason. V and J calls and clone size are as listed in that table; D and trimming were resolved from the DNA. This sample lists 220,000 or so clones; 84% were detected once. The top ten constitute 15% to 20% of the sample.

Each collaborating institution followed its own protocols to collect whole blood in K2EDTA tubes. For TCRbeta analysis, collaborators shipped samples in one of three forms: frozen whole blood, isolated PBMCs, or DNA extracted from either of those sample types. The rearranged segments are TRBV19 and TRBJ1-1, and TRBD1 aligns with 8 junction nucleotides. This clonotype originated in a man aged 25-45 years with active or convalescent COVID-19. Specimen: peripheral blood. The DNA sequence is TGTGCCAGTAAATGGACGGGACAGGTTATGAACACTGAAGCTTTCTTT. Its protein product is CASKWTGQVMNTEAFF.